A single sample is the source of the 21 T cell receptor beta chains below, sequenced in a study of T cells in Graves' hyperthyroidism and ophthalmopathy. Using RNA transcripts as the source, TCR beta CDR3 regions were amplified. The HTBI primer set served for first-round RT-PCR of the TCR CDR3. One entry per CDR3 protein results from TCRdb running MiXCR on the multiplex PCR reads. In the table there are roughly 580,000 distinct CDR3 sequences, 11% to 15% of which are singletons. Sequenced material: blood. These receptor sequences come from a woman under 40 with Graves' hyperthyroidism that later progressed to Graves' ophthalmopathy.

This clonotype was seen many times. This chain links TRBV20-1 with TRBJ1-3; TRBD1 might be the D (6 bases). The V end lost 3 bases, the J end lost 0 bases, and 18 bases lay between the germline ends. The CDR3 is 17 residues long. Germline V lookup: CDR1 DFQATT, CDR2 SNEGSKA (reference sequence). DNA of the CDR3: TGCAGTGCTAGTGCCCGGGACAACAAATTCTCTGGAAACACCATATATTTT. This sequence encodes CSASARDNKFSGNTIYF.

There are many counts of this clonotype. The genes are TRBV28 and TRBJ1-1; no firm D call. V shed 6 bases and J shed 3 bases, with 8 bases lying between them. The CDR3 has 12 amino acids. Germline V lookup: CDR1 MDHEN, CDR2 SYDVKM. The CDR3 nucleotides read TGTGCCAGCAGGGCTGCGGACACTGAAGCTTTCTTT. It codes for CASRAADTEAFF. The variable domain in full, with the rest retrieved from reference TRBV28 and TRBJ1-1, is DVKVTQSSRYLVKRTGEKVFLECVQDMDHENMFWYRQDPGLGLRLIYFSYDVKMKEKGDIPEGYSVSREKKERFSLILESASTNQTSMYLCASRAADTEAFFGQGTRLTVV.

This clonotype was recorded at least ten times. The rearrangement uses TRBV19 and TRBJ1-4; D not certain. V shed 7 bases and J shed 0 bases, with 9 bases lying between them. The CDR3 spans 14 residues. Looked up from germline, CDR1 is LNHDA and CDR2 is SQIVND (reference sequence). CDR3 region: CASTRVATNEKLFF. The DNA of the CDR3 is TGTGCCAGTACCCGTGTTGCAACTAATGAAAAACTGTTTTTT.

About this clonotype itself: Since no conserved phenylalanine or tryptophan closes the CDR3, a read error is the likely cause. V is TRBV4-1 and J is TRBJ2-7, with D possibly being TRBD2 (5 bases). Germline V CDR1 and CDR2: MGHRA, YSYEKL. The CDR3 loop spans 16 amino acids. The ends were cut back, 0 bases at V and 2 bases at J, with 14 bases in the middle. CDR3 in DNA: TGCGCCAGCAGCCAAGATTTGGCTAGCCGAACCTACGAGCAGTACTCC. Its protein is CASSQDLASRTYEQYS.

This clonotype was observed a few times. The rearrangement uses TRBV3-1 and TRBJ1-1; D perhaps matches TRBD1 (6 bases). V was cut by 1 base and J by 8 bases, with 14 bases left in between. This CDR3 is built from 14 residues. Germline CDR1 and CDR2: LGHDT and YNNKEL (reference sequence). CDR3 amino acids: CASSQVPGEAEAFF. The DNA of the CDR3 is TGTGCCAGCAGCCAAGTCCCAGGGGAGGCCGAAGCTTTCTTT. The full variable domain, in which reference TRBV3-1 and TRBJ1-1 provide the parts outside the CDR3, is DTAVSQTPKYLVTQMGNDKSIKCEQNLGHDTMYWYKQDSKKFLKIMFSYNNKELIINETVPNRFSPKSPDKAHLNLHINSLELGDSAVYFCASSQVPGEAEAFFGQGTRLTVV.

This chain links TRBV19 with TRBJ2-2; 7 positions match TRBD1. The CDR3 spans 15 residues. V lost 6 bases to trimming and J lost 7 bases; unmatched junction nucleotides: 11. The V gene's germline CDR1 is LNHDA and CDR2 SQIVND (reference sequence). The CDR3 here is CASRGAGGLSGELFF. The CDR3 region has the DNA TGTGCCAGTAGAGGAGCAGGGGGTTTGAGCGGGGAGCTGTTTTTT. Supplemented by reference TRBV19 and TRBJ2-2, the full variable domain reads DGGITQSPKYLFRKEGQNVTLSCEQNLNHDAMYWYRQDPGQGLRLIYYSQIVNDFQKGDIAEGYSVSREKKESFPLTVTSAQKNPTAFYLCASRGAGGLSGELFFGEGSRLTVL.

The chain combines TRBV19 with TRBJ2-7, with 9 bases identical to TRBD2. Unmatched junction bases numbered 7, after V lost 4 bases and J lost 3 bases. The germline V gene has CDR1 LNHDA and CDR2 SQIVND (reference sequence). This CDR3 has 15 residues. In DNA form, the CDR3 reads TGTGCCAGTAGTACCGCTGGCGGGAGGGGCTACGAGCAGTACTTC. It specifies CASSTAGGRGYEQYF.

This clonotype was counted a few times. The chain is built from TRBV5-1 and TRBJ2-7; perhaps TRBD2 as D (5 bases). CDR1 is SGHRS and CDR2 is YFSETQ in the germline V gene. This CDR3 spans 14 amino acids. Trimming shortened V by 5 bases and J by 3 bases, and 15 bases separated the two germline ends. The CDR3 DNA sequence: TGCGCCAGCAGTCAGATACTAGAGAGCTACGAGCAGTACTTC. It yields the protein CASSQILESYEQYF.

This clonotype was recorded many times. The chain recombines TRBV7-2 with TRBJ1-1, with D unresolved. The V gene's germline CDR1 is SGHTA and CDR2 FQGNSA. The CDR3 sequence is 12 residues long. The V end was cut by 4 bases, the J end by 4 bases, with 7 bases between. The CDR3 nucleotides read TGTGCCAGCAGCTCTGATGGCACTGAAGCTTTCTTT. Amino acid sequence: CASSSDGTEAFF.

This clonotype was counted many times. This chain connects TRBV12-3 or TRBV12-4 to TRBJ1-2; no firm D call. The CDR3 is 14 residues long. V lost 0 bases to trimming and J lost 2 bases, with 7 bases between them. CDR3 nucleotides: TGTGCCAGCAGTTTAGCGGCCACAAACTATGGCTACACCTTC. Its translation: CASSLAATNYGYTF.

This clonotype was seen at least ten times. CDR3 nucleotides: TGTGCTAGTGGTTTGGTATCTGAAGCTTTCTTT. It codes for CASGLVSEAFF. The chain couples TRBV12-5 to TRBJ1-1; no firm D call. Deletions cut 0 bases from V and 6 bases from J, with 2 bases between. The germline CDR1 and CDR2 sequences are LGHNT and FRNRAP. The CDR3 covers 11 residues.

This clonotype was seen a few times. The V gene is TRBV7-3, the J gene TRBJ2-5; TRBD2 might be the D (5 bases). The CDR3 is 16 residues long. Germline lookup yields CDR1 SGHTA and CDR2 FQGTGA. With 1 base removed from V and 2 bases from J, the gap between germline ends came to 14 bases. The CDR3 loop is CASSLNPPRDQETQYF. The CDR3 DNA is TGTGCCAGCAGCTTAAATCCCCCGAGGGATCAAGAGACCCAGTACTTC.

There are many counts of this clonotype. This chain links TRBV20-1 with TRBJ2-1, with a weak D call TRBD2 (5 bases). Germline-derived CDR1 and CDR2 are DFQATT and SNEGSKA (reference sequence). CDR3 length equals 14 residues. V was trimmed by 5 bases and J by 4 bases, leaving 15 bases between them. This CDR3 is CSAPKVATYNEQFF. Here the CDR3 DNA reads TGCAGTGCTCCTAAAGTAGCGACATACAATGAGCAGTTCTTC.

This clonotype was seen more than once but under ten times. This sequence joins TRBV20-1 and TRBJ2-7; TRBD1 agrees at 10 bases. V trimming: 1 base; J trimming: 2 bases; junction bases outside the gene matches: 2. The CDR3 is made up of 14 amino acids. CDR1 and CDR2 (germline): DFQATT, SNEGSKA (reference sequence). The CDR3 sequence is CSARVDRGTYEQYF. CDR3 bases: TGCAGTGCTAGAGTGGACAGGGGGACCTACGAGCAGTACTTC.

This clonotype occurred many times. The chain uses TRBV3-1 and TRBJ2-1; D gene ambiguous. V was clipped by 0 bases and J by 7 bases, with 4 bases between them. The germline gives CDR1 LGHDT, CDR2 YNNKEL (reference sequence). This CDR3 contains 12 residues. CDR3 loop: CASSQDVNEQFF. For the CDR3, the DNA is TGTGCCAGCAGCCAAGATGTAAATGAGCAGTTCTTC.

The sample holds a few counts of this clonotype. The V gene is TRBV20-1, the J gene TRBJ2-5; the D is unclear. Germline CDR1 and CDR2: DFQATT and SNEGSKA (reference sequence). The CDR3 loop spans 14 amino acids. V was pared by 6 bases and J by 5 bases, with 19 bases between. The CDR3 coding sequence is TGCAGTGCCCCCCTTTCCGTGTCCCAGGAGACCCAGTACTTC. The encoded protein is CSAPLSVSQETQYF.

This clonotype was seen many times. This sequence joins TRBV18 and TRBJ2-1; a possible D gene is TRBD2 (6 bases). The germline V gene has CDR1 KGHSH and CDR2 LQKENI. The CDR3 runs to 16 residues. The ends were cut back, 5 bases at V and 5 bases at J, with 19 bases in the middle. In DNA form, the CDR3 reads TGTGCCAGCTCAAGGAGGGACTCCCCTTTCCACAATGAGCAGTTCTTC. Its translation: CASSRRDSPFHNEQFF. Looking up the rest from reference TRBV18 and TRBJ2-1 gives the full variable domain: NAGVMQNPRHLVRRRGQEARLRCSPMKGHSHVYWYRQLPEEGLKFMVYLQKENIIDESGMPKERFSAEFPKEGPSILRIQQVVRGDSAAYFCASSRRDSPFHNEQFFGPGTRLTVL.

V and J are TRBV18 and TRBJ2-6, with a possible D match to TRBD1 (5 bases). Trimming removed 3 bases from V and 5 bases from J, with 5 bases in between. Germline-derived CDR1 and CDR2 are KGHSH and LQKENI. The CDR3 is 13 amino acids. The CDR3 nucleotides read TGTGCCAGCTCACCGGACAGGGCCAACGTCCTGACTTTC. It encodes CASSPDRANVLTF.

The chain recombines TRBV7-9 with TRBJ1-6; perhaps TRBD1 as D (5 bases). V shed 2 bases and J shed 7 bases, with 15 bases lying between them. CDR1 and CDR2 (germline): SEHNR, FQNEAQ (reference sequence). This CDR3 region has 16 residues. The CDR3 protein is CASSLLSQGRNSPLHF. CDR3 coding DNA: TGTGCCAGCAGCTTACTTTCGCAGGGTAGAAATTCACCCCTCCACTTT.

This clonotype was found many times. J is TRBJ1-4 and V is TRBV6-2 or TRBV6-3; D is undetermined. CDR3 length: 15 amino acids. V dropped 2 bases and J dropped 7 bases, with 14 bases sitting between them. Germline lookup yields CDR1 MNHEY and CDR2 SVGEGT. CDR3 bases: TGTGCCAGCAGTTACGACGAGGCAGACGGTGAAAAACTGTTTTTT. This translates into CASSYDEADGEKLFF.

There are many counts of this clonotype. The V and J genes are TRBV7-2 and TRBJ2-1; D is undetermined. With 3 bases removed from V and 7 bases from J, the gap between germline ends came to 13 bases. CDR1 is SGHTA, CDR2 FQGNSA, per germline. The CDR3 is made up of 14 amino acids. CDR3 region: CASSLWVKENEQFF. Written as DNA, the CDR3 is TGTGCCAGCAGCTTGTGGGTTAAGGAGAATGAGCAGTTCTTC.